The rows below give T cell receptor beta chains drawn from one sample of a study of blood T cell repertoires in COVID-19. The protocol was immunoSEQ multiplex PCR, while the TCRdb copy is restricted to in-frame clones and leaves out a portion. The repertoire holds some 78,000 clones, with roughly 84% as singletons. Sequenced material: peripheral blood. These receptors all come from a man aged 45-65 years with acute or convalescent COVID-19. Each CDR3 is given with its conserved first and last residue. D genes are given only for firm matches. Rows may omit the clone size; those that give it use once, few, many or a size class.

size	V	J	D	DNA	CDR3
once	TRBV20-1	TRBJ1-6	.	TGCAGTGCTAGAGCGGATTCACCCCTCCACTTT	CSARADSPLHF
.	TRBV18	TRBJ1-1	TRBD1	TGTGCCAGCTCACCTACTGGACAGGGTAGAACTGAAGCTTTCTTT	CASSPTGQGRTEAFF
few	TRBV3-1/TRBV3-2	TRBJ1-1	.	TGTGCCAGCAGCAGGGGATCTGATTTCGACACTGAAGCTTTCTTT	CASSRGSDFDTEAFF
.	TRBV27	TRBJ1-5	.	TGTGCCAGCAGCCCGCAGGGGACCTTCAGTCAGCCCCAGCATTTT	CASSPQGTFSQPQHF
once	TRBV2	TRBJ1-5	.	TGTGCCAGCAGTGGCGGCAGTAGCAATCAGCCCCAGCATTTT	CASSGGSSNQPQHF
.	TRBV7-2	TRBJ2-7	.	TGTGCCAGCAGCTTCCCGGGATCCTACGAGCAGTACTTC	CASSFPGSYEQYF
.	TRBV6-1	TRBJ2-1	TRBD2	TGTGCCAGCAGTGAAGCCGCCTTTTCTAGCGGGGGCCTCAATGAGCAGTTCTTC	CASSEAAFSSGGLNEQFF
once	TRBV19	TRBJ2-2	TRBD2	TGTGCCAGTAGAGGGCGGGAGGAGACCGGGGAGCTGTTTTTT	CASRGREETGELFF
.	TRBV9	TRBJ2-1	.	TGTGCCAGCAGCGTCCTCGGGGGAGGCGAGCAGTTCTTC	CASSVLGGGEQFF
.	TRBV3-1/TRBV3-2	TRBJ1-1	.	TGTGCCAGCAGCCAAGATTGGGATGGGGCTCGGAGCACTGAAGCTTTCTTT	CASSQDWDGARSTEAFF
.	TRBV7-2	TRBJ1-1	.	TGTGCCAGCAGCCCACACAGAACAATGAACACTGAAGCTTTCTTT	CASSPHRTMNTEAFF
.	TRBV27	TRBJ2-7	TRBD2	TGTGCCAGCAGTTTATCGGGACTAGCGGGATACGAGCAGTACTTC	CASSLSGLAGYEQYF